This TCR beta chain was sequenced during a study of cytomegalovirus exposure and HLA in healthy donors. Germline V gene lookup returns CDR1 GTSNPN and CDR2 SVGIG (reference sequence). This CDR3 comprises 15 residues. Study-wide findings and caveats: V- and J-gene trimming of TCR beta was linked (in a later analysis) to a missense DCLRE1C variant.

Comments on this clone: Its antigen is not identified.

The PCR contained 60 Vbeta and 13 Jbeta primers. Measured with immunoSEQ multiplex PCR; TCRdb has only the in-frame clones, and not every one. The data contain 150,000 to 200,000 clones, around 74% of them singletons. The origin of this receptor is a female donor in good health and CMV-seronegative. The sample taken for sequencing was PBMCs. The chain couples TRBV30 to TRBJ2-5; 9 positions match TRBD1. The J call may be in error: the DNA end matches TRBJ2-7 better. In DNA, the CDR3 is TGTGCCTGGAGTACATCAGGACAGGGGATATACGAGCAGTACTTC. Amino acids: CAWSTSGQGIYEQYF.